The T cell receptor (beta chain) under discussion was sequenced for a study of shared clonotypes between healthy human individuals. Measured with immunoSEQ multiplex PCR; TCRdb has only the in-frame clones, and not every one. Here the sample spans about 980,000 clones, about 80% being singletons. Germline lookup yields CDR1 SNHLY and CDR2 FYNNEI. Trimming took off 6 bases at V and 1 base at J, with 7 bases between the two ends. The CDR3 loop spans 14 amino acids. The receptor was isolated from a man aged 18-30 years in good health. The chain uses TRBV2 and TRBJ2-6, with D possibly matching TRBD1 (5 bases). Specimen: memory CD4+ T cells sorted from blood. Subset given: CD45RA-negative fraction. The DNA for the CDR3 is TGTGCCAGCAGCAGGGCATCTGGGGCCAACGTCCTGACTTTC. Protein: CASSRASGANVLTF. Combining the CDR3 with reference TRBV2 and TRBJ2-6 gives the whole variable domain EPEVTQTPSHQVTQMGQEVILRCVPISNHLYFYWYRQILGQKVEFLVSFYNNEISEKSEIFDDQFSVERPDGSNFTLKIRSTKLEDSAMYFCASSRASGANVLTFGAGSRLTVL.